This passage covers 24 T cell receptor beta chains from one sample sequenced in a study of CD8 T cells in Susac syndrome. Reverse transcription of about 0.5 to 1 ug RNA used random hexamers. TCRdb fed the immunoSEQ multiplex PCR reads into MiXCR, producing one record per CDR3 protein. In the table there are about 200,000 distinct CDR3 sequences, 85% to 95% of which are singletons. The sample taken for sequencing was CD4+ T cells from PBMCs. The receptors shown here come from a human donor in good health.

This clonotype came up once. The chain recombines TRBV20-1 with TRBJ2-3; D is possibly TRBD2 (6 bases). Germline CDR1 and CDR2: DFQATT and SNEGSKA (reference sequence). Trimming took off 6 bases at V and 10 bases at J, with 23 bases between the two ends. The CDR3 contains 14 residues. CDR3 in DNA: TGCAGTGCAACCGGGACTCCTCAATGGGATGCGCAGTATTTT. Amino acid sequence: CSATGTPQWDAQYF.

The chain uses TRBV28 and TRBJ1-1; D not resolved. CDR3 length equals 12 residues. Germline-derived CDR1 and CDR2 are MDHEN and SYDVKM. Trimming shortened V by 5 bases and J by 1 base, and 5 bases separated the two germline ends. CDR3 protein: CASSEANTEAFF. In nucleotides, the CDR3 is TGTGCCAGCAGTGAGGCGAACACTGAAGCTTTCTTT.

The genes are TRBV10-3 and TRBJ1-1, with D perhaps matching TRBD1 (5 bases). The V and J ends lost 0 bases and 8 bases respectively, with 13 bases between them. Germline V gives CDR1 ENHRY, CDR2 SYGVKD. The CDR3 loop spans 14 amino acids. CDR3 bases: TGTGCCATCAGTGAGTCCTCGGGGCGGAGGGAAGCTTTCTTT. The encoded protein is CAISESSGRREAFF.

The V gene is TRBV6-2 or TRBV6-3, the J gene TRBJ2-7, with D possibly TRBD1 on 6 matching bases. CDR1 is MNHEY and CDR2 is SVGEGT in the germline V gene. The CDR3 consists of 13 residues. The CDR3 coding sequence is TGTGCCAGCAGCGAAGCCTCTCGACAGGTCCTCTTCGTC. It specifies CASSEASRQVLFV.

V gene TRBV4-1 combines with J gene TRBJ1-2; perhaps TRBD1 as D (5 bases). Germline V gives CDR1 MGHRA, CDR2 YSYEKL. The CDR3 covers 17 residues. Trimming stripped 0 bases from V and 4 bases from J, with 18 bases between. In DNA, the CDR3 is TGCGCCAGCAGCCAAGATTCCCGGCACCGGGGGACCTATGGCTACACCTTC. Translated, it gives CASSQDSRHRGTYGYTF.

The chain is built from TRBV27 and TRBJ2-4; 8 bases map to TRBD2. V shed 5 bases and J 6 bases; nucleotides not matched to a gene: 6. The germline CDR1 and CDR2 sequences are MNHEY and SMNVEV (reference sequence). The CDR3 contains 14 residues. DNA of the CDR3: TGTGCCAGCAGTCAGGGACTAGGCGGAAACATTCAGTACTTC. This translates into CASSQGLGGNIQYF.

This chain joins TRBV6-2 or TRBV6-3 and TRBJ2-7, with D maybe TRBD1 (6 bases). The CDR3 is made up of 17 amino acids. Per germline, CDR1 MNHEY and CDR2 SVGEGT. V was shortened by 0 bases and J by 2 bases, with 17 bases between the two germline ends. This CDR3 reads CASSYSGRQVKPYEQYF. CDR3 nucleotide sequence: TGTGCCAGCAGTTACTCTGGGAGACAGGTAAAACCCTACGAGCAGTACTTC.

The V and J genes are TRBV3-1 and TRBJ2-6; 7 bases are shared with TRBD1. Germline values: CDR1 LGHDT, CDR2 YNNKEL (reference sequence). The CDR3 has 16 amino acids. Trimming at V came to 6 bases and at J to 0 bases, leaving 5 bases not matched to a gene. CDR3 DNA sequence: TGTGCCAGCAGTCGGGACAGCCTCTCTGGGGCCAACGTCCTGACTTTC. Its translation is CASSRDSLSGANVLTF.

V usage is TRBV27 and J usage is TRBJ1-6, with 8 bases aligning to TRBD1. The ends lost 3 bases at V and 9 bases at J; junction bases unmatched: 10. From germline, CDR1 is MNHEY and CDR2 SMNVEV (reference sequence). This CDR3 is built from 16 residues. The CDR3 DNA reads TGTGCCAGCAGTTTGTCCTCAGGGGGCTTAGGTTCACCCCTCCACTTT. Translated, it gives CASSLSSGGLGSPLHF.

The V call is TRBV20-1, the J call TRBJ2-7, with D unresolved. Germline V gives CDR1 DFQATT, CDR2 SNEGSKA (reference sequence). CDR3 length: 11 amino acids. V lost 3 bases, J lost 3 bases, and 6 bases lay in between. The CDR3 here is CSARVFYEQYF. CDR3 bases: TGCAGTGCTAGGGTGTTCTACGAGCAGTACTTC.

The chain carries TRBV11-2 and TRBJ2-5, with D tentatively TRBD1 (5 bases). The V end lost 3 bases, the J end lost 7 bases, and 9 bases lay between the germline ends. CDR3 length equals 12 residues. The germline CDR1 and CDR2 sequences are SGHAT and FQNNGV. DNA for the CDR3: TGTGCCAGCAGCTTTTCCCAGGGGACCCAGTACTTC. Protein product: CASSFSQGTQYF.

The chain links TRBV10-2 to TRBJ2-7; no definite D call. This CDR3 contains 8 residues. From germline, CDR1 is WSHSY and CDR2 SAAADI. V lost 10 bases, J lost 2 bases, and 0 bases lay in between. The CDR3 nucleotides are TGCGCCACCTACGAGCAGTACTTC. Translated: CATYEQYF.

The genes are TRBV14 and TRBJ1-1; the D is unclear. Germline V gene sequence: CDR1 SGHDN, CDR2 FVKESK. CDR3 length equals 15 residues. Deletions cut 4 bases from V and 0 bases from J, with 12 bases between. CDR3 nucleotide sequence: TGTGCCAGCAGCCCCCTGGCCAGAGTGAACACTGAAGCTTTCTTT. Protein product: CASSPLARVNTEAFF.

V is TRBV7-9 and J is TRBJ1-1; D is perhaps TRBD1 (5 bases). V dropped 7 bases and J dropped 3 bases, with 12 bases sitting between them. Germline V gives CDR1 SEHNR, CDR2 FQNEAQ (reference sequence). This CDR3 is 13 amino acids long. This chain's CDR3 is CASKLTGDTEAFF. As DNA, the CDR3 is TGTGCCAGCAAATTAACGGGGGACACTGAAGCTTTCTTT.

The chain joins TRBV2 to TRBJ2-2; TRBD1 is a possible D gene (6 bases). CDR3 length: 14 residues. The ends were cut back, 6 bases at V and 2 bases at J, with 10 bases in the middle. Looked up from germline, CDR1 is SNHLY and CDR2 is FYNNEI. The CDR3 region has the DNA TGTGCCAGCAGCTGGACAGTTAACACCGGGGAGCTGTTTTTT. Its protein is CASSWTVNTGELFF.

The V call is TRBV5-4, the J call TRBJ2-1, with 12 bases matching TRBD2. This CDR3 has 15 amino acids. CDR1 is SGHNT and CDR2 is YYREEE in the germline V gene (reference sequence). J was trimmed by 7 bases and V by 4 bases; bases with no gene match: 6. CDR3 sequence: CASSLTSGRPNEQFF. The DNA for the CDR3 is TGTGCCAGCAGCCTAACTAGCGGGAGGCCTAATGAGCAGTTCTTC. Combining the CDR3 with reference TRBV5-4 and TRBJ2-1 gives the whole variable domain ETGVTQSPTHLIKTRGQQVTLRCSSQSGHNTVSWYQQALGQGPQFIFQYYREEENGRGNFPPRFSGLQFPNYSSELNVNALELDDSALYLCASSLTSGRPNEQFFGPGTRLTVL.

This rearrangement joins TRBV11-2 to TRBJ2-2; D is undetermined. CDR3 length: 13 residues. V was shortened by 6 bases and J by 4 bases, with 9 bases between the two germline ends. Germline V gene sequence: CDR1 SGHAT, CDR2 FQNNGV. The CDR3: CASRPRSTGELFF. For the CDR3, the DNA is TGTGCCAGCAGACCTAGGAGCACCGGGGAGCTGTTTTTT.

CDR3 protein: CATGSGQGFEQFF. CDR3 DNA: TGTGCCACCGGATCGGGACAAGGGTTTGAGCAGTTCTTC. This chain connects TRBV24-1 to TRBJ2-1; tentatively, D is TRBD1 (6 bases). CDR1 KGHDR and CDR2 SFDVKD come from the germline V gene. V gave up 9 bases and J gave up 9 bases, with 17 bases separating them. The CDR3 sequence is 13 residues long.

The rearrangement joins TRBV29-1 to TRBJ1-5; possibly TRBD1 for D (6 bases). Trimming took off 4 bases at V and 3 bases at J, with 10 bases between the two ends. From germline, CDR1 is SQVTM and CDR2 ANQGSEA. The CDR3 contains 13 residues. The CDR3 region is CSVAGDTNQPQHF. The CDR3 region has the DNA TGCAGCGTTGCCGGGGACACCAATCAGCCCCAGCATTTT.

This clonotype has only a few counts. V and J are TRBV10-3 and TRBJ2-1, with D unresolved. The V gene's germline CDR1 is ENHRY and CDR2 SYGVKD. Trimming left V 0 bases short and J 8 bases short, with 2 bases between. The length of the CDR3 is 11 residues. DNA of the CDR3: TGTGCCATCAGTGAGTCCGATGAGCAGTTCTTC. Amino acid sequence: CAISESDEQFF.

The CDR3 DNA sequence: TGCGCCAGCACCTTATCACACAGACTCTCCTACGAGCAGTACTTC. As protein: CASTLSHRLSYEQYF. The V gene is TRBV5-1, the J gene TRBJ2-7, with D unclear. Germline loops: CDR1 SGHRS, CDR2 YFSETQ. The CDR3 loop spans 15 amino acids. The V end was cut by 6 bases, the J end by 0 bases, with 16 bases between.

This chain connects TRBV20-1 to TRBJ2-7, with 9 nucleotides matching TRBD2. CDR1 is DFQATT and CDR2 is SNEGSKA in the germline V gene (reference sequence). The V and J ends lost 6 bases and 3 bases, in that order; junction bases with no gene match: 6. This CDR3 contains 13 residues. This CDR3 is CSANGLAIYEQYV. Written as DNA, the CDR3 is TGCAGTGCGAACGGACTAGCGATCTACGAGCAGTACGTC.

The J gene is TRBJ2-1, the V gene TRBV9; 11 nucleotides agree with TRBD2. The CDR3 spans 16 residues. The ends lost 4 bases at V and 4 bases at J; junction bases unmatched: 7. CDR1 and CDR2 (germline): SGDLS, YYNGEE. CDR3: CASSTRLAGSYNEQFF. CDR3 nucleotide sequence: TGTGCCAGCAGCACCCGACTAGCGGGGTCATACAATGAGCAGTTCTTC.

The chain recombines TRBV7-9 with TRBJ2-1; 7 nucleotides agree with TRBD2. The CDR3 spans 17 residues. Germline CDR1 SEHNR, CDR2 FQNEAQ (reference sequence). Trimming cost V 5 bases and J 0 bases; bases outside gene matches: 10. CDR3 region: CASSPPGGGSSYNEQFF. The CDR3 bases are TGTGCCAGCAGCCCCCCGGGAGGCGGGAGCTCCTACAATGAGCAGTTCTTC.